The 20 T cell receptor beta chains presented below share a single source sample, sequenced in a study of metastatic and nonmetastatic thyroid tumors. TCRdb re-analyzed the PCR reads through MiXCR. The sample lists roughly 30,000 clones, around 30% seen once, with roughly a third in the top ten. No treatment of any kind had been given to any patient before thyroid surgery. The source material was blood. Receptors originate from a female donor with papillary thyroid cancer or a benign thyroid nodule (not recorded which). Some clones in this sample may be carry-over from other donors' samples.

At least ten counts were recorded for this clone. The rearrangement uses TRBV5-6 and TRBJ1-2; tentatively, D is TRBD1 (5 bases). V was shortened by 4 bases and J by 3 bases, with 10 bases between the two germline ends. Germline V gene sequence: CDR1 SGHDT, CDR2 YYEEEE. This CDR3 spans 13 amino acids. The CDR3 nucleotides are TGTGCCAGCAGCCGCGGGACGGACTATGGCTACACCTTC. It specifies CASSRGTDYGYTF.

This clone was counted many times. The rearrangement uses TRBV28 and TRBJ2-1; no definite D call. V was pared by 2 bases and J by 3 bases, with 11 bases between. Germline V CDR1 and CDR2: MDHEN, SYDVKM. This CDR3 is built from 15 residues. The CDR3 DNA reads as TGTGCCAGCAGTTTAAGGGAAACTTTCTACAATGAGCAGTTCTTC. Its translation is CASSLRETFYNEQFF.

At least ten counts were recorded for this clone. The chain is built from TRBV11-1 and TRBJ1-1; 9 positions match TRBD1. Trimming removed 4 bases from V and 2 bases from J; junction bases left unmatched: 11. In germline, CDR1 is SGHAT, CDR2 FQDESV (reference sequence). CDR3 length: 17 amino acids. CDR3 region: CASSSGGQGRANTEAFF. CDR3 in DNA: TGTGCCAGCAGCTCGGGGGGACAGGGAAGGGCAAACACTGAAGCTTTCTTT.

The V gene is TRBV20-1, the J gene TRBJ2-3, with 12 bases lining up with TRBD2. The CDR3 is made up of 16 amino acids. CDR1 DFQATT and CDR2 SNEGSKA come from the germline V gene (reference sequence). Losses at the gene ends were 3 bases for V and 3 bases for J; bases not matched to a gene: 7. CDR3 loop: CSARAASGGATDTQYF. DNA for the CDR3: TGCAGTGCTAGGGCGGCTAGCGGGGGGGCTACAGATACGCAGTATTTT.

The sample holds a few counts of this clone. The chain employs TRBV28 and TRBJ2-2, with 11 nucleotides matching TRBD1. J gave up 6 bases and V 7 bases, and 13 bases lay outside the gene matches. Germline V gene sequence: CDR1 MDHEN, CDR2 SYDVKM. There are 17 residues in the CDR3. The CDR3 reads CASTSEQGQGGPGELFF. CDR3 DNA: TGTGCCAGCACCTCAGAGCAGGGACAGGGGGGACCCGGGGAGCTGTTTTTT.

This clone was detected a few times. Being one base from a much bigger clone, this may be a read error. CDR3 nucleotides: TGTGCCAGCAGCTTTCGACAGAATAATGAAAAACTGTTTTTT. It is translated as CASSFRQNNEKLFF. The chain couples TRBV9 to TRBJ1-4, with D perhaps TRBD1 (5 bases). The CDR3 runs 14 residues. CDR1 is SGDLS, CDR2 YYNGEE, per germline. The V end lost 4 bases, the J end lost 4 bases, and 11 bases lay between the germline ends.

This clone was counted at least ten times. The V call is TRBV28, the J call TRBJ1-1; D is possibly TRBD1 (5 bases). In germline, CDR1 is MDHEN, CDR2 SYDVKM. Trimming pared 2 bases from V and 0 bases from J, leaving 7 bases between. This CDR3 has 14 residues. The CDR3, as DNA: TGTGCCAGCAGTTTAGGCAGGGTGAACACTGAAGCTTTCTTT. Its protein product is CASSLGRVNTEAFF.

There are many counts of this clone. The CDR3 nucleotides read TGTGCCAGCAGTTTTGGGGGAGGCCCGGGTGAGGCCCAGTACTTC. It translates to CASSFGGGPGEAQYF. V gene TRBV27 combines with J gene TRBJ2-5; weak D call: TRBD2 (6 bases). With 3 bases removed from V and 9 bases from J, the gap between germline ends came to 20 bases. Germline-derived CDR1 and CDR2 are MNHEY and SMNVEV (reference sequence). The CDR3 extends over 15 amino acids.

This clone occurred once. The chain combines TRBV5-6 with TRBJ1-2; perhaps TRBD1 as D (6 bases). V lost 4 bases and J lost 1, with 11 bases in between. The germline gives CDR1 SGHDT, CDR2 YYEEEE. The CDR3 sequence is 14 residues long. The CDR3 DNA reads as TGTGCCAGCAGCCTGACAGGCGTTAACTATGGCTACACCTTC. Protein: CASSLTGVNYGYTF. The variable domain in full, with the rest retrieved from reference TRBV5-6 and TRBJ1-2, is DAGVTQSPTHLIKTRGQQVTLRCSPKSGHDTVSWYQQALGQGPQFIFQYYEEEERQRGNFPDRFSGHQFPNYSSELNVNALLLGDSALYLCASSLTGVNYGYTFGSGTRLTVV.

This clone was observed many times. Here the CDR3 DNA reads TGTGCCAGCAGCTCCTTTGCGGCCGGTACCCTGAACACTGAAGCTTTCTTT. Translation gives CASSSFAAGTLNTEAFF. The rearrangement links TRBV5-6 to TRBJ1-1; no firm D call. Trimming removed 3 bases at V and 0 bases at J, with 18 bases between. The CDR3 sequence is 17 residues long. The germline V gene has CDR1 SGHDT and CDR2 YYEEEE.

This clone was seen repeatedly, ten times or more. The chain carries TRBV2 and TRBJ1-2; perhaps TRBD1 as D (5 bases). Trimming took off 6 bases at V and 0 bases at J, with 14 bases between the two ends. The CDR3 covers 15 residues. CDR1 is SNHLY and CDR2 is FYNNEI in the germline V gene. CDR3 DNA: TGTGCCAGCAGGAACCGGGGACTCACTAACTATGGCTACACCTTC. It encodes CASRNRGLTNYGYTF.

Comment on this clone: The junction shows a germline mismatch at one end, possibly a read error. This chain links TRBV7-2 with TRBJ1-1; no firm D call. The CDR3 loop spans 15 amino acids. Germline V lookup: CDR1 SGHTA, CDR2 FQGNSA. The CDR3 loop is CASSSYSGLNTEAFF. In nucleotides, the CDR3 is TGTGCCAGCAGCTCGTACAGCGGACTAAACACTGAGGCTTTCTTT.

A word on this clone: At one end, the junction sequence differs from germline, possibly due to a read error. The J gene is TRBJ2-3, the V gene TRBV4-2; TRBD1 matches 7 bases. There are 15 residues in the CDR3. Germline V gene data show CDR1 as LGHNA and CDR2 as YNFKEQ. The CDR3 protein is CASSQREGDRDTLYF. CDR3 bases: TGTGCCAGCAGCCAGCGTGAGGGGGACAGAGATACGCTGTATTTT.

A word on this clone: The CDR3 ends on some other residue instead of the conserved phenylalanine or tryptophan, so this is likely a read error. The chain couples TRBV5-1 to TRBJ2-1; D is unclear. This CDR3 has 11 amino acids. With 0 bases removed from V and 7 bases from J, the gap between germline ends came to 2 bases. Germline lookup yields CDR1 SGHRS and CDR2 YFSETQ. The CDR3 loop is CASSLANEQFC. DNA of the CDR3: TGCGCCAGCAGCTTGGCAAATGAGCAGTTCTGC.

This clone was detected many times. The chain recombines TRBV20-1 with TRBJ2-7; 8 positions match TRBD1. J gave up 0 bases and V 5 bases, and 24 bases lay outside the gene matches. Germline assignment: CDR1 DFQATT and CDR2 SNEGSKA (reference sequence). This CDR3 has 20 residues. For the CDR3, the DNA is TGCAGTGCTGAGCGACCCCTTTGGCCCGACGGACAGGGACTCTCCTACGAGCAGTACTTC. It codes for CSAERPLWPDGQGLSYEQYF.

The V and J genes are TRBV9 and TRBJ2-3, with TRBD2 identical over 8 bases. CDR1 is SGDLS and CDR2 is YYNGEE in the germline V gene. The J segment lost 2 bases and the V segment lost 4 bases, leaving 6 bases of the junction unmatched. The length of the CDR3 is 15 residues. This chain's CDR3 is CASSSRGGNTDTQYF. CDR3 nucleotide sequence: TGTGCCAGCAGCTCACGGGGGGGCAACACAGATACGCAGTATTTT.

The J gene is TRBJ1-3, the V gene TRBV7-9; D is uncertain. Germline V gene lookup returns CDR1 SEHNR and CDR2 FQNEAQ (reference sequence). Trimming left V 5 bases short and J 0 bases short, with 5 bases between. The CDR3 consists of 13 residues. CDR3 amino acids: CASSQFSGNTIYF. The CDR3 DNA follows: TGTGCCAGCAGCCAGTTCTCTGGAAACACCATATATTTT.

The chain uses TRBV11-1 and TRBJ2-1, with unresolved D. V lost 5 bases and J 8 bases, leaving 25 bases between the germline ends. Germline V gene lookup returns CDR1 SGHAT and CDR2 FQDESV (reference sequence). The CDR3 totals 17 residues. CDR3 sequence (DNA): TGTGCCAGCAGCGCCGAGAGCCGGACCTCTACCCGAGATGAGCAGTTCTTC. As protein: CASSAESRTSTRDEQFF.

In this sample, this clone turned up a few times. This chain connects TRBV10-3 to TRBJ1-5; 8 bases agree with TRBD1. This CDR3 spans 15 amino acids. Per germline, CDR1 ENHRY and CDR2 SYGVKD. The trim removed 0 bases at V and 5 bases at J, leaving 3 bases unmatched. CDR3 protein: CAISESSGGHQPQHF. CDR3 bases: TGTGCCATCAGTGAGTCGTCAGGGGGCCATCAGCCCCAGCATTTT.

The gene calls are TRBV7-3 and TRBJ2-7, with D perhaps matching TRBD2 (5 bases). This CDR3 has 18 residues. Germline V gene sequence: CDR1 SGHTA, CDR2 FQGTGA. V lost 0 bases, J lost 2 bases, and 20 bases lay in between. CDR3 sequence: CASSLTPPRPGWAYEQYF. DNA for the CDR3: TGTGCCAGCAGCTTAACCCCTCCCCGTCCGGGGTGGGCCTACGAGCAGTACTTC.